The rows below give T cell receptor beta chains drawn from one sample of a study of PD-1 blockade in classical Hodgkin lymphoma. Clones were sequenced by immunoSEQ multiplex PCR, and TCRdb holds only the in-frame ones, with some missing. The sample yields 90,000 to 120,000 clones, roughly 87% seen once. The sample in question was peripheral blood mononuclear cells (PBMCs), obtained before the second cycle of nivolumab. The receptors come from a human donor with classical Hodgkin lymphoma. The CDR3 runs from the conserved cysteine through the conserved F or W. D genes are given only for firm matches. Not every row has a clone size; where given, it reads once, few, many or a size class.

d_call: -; clone_size: -; v_call: TRBV28; j_call: TRBJ2-7; cdr3_aa: CASSFDSTYEQYF; cdr3_nt: TGTGCCAGCAGTTTCGACAGCACCTACGAGCAGTACTTC
d_call: -; clone_size: -; v_call: TRBV30; j_call: TRBJ2-7; cdr3_aa: CAWSVRGVRVEQYF; cdr3_nt: TGTGCCTGGAGTGTACGAGGGGTTAGGGTCGAGCAGTACTTC
d_call: TRBD2; clone_size: -; v_call: TRBV11-2; j_call: TRBJ2-2; cdr3_aa: CASSSRLAGAPSNTGELFF; cdr3_nt: TGTGCCAGCAGCTCCCGACTAGCGGGAGCTCCCTCGAACACCGGGGAGCTGTTTTTT
d_call: -; clone_size: few; v_call: TRBV30; j_call: TRBJ1-5; cdr3_aa: CAGGRGQPQHF; cdr3_nt: TGTGCCGGGGGTCGGGGGCAGCCCCAGCATTTT
d_call: TRBD1; clone_size: -; v_call: TRBV27; j_call: TRBJ2-7; cdr3_aa: CASSLGQGAPYEQYF; cdr3_nt: TGTGCCAGCAGTTTAGGACAGGGGGCTCCTTACGAGCAGTACTTC
d_call: -; clone_size: -; v_call: TRBV27; j_call: TRBJ2-3; cdr3_aa: CASSLGTDTQYF; cdr3_nt: TGTGCCAGCAGTTTAGGTACAGATACGCAGTATTTT
d_call: -; clone_size: once; v_call: TRBV7-2; j_call: TRBJ2-1; cdr3_aa: CASSWTIQWNEQFF; cdr3_nt: TGTGCCAGCAGCTGGACTATACAGTGGAACGAGCAGTTCTTC
d_call: -; clone_size: -; v_call: TRBV5-8; j_call: TRBJ2-7; cdr3_aa: CASSRTKAYEQYF; cdr3_nt: TGTGCCAGCAGCCGGACAAAAGCCTACGAGCAGTACTTC
d_call: -; clone_size: -; v_call: TRBV21-1; j_call: TRBJ2-5; cdr3_aa: CASSKKRDRGVETQYF; cdr3_nt: TGTGCCAGCAGCAAAAAGAGGGACAGGGGAGTAGAGACCCAGTACTTC
d_call: TRBD2; clone_size: -; v_call: TRBV7-9; j_call: TRBJ2-1; cdr3_aa: CASSTGLAQVNEQFF; cdr3_nt: TGTGCCAGCAGCACGGGACTAGCCCAAGTAAATGAGCAGTTCTTC
d_call: -; clone_size: -; v_call: TRBV5-1; j_call: TRBJ1-4; cdr3_aa: CASSPGAANEKLFF; cdr3_nt: TGCGCCAGCAGCCCAGGGGCGGCTAATGAAAAACTGTTTTTT
d_call: -; clone_size: -; v_call: TRBV6-1; j_call: TRBJ1-5; cdr3_aa: CASMVSGGTNQPQHF; cdr3_nt: TGTGCCAGCATGGTCAGCGGGGGGACCAATCAGCCCCAGCATTTT
d_call: TRBD1; clone_size: -; v_call: TRBV19; j_call: TRBJ1-5; cdr3_aa: CASSIGGTAYSNQPQHF; cdr3_nt: TGTGCCAGTAGTATAGGAGGGACAGCATATAGCAATCAGCCCCAGCATTTT
d_call: -; clone_size: -; v_call: TRBV7-8; j_call: TRBJ2-1; cdr3_aa: CASSPRTIYNEQFF; cdr3_nt: TGTGCCAGCAGCCCTCGGACCATCTACAATGAGCAGTTCTTC
d_call: -; clone_size: -; v_call: TRBV6-5; j_call: TRBJ2-5; cdr3_aa: CASSYQGAQIESQYF; cdr3_nt: TGTGCCAGCAGTTATCAGGGTGCCCAGATAGAGTCCCAGTACTTC
d_call: -; clone_size: -; v_call: TRBV6-5; j_call: TRBJ2-3; cdr3_aa: CASSKDSNTQYF; cdr3_nt: TGTGCCAGCAGTAAGGACAGTAATACGCAGTATTTT
d_call: -; clone_size: -; v_call: TRBV18; j_call: TRBJ2-5; cdr3_aa: CASSPQETQYF; cdr3_nt: TGTGCCAGCTCACCACAAGAGACCCAGTACTTC
d_call: -; clone_size: -; v_call: TRBV5-1; j_call: TRBJ1-3; cdr3_aa: CASSFRTGGNTIYF; cdr3_nt: TGCGCCAGCAGCTTCCGAACAGGTGGAAACACCATATATTTT
d_call: TRBD1; clone_size: -; v_call: TRBV19; j_call: TRBJ1-5; cdr3_aa: CASGTGNNQPQHF; cdr3_nt: TGTGCCAGTGGGACAGGGAATAATCAGCCCCAGCATTTT
d_call: -; clone_size: -; v_call: TRBV5-1; j_call: TRBJ2-2; cdr3_aa: CASSLLGGANTRELFF; cdr3_nt: TGCGCCAGCAGCTTGCTTGGCGGCGCGAACACCAGGGAGCTGTTTTTT
d_call: -; clone_size: -; v_call: TRBV4-1; j_call: TRBJ1-1; cdr3_aa: CASSPLVKNTEAFF; cdr3_nt: TGCGCCAGCAGTCCATTAGTAAAGAACACTGAAGCTTTCTTT
d_call: TRBD1; clone_size: -; v_call: TRBV4-3; j_call: TRBJ2-1; cdr3_aa: CASSQDTDRDSVNEQFF; cdr3_nt: TGCGCCAGCAGCCAAGATACTGACAGGGATAGCGTCAATGAGCAGTTCTTC
d_call: -; clone_size: -; v_call: TRBV6-1; j_call: TRBJ1-5; cdr3_aa: CASSAEIHQPQHF; cdr3_nt: TGTGCCAGCAGCGCAGAGATTCATCAGCCCCAGCATTTT
d_call: -; clone_size: -; v_call: TRBV15; j_call: TRBJ2-3; cdr3_aa: CATSSREAHDSGSTDTQYF; cdr3_nt: TGTGCCACCAGCAGTCGAGAAGCACACGACAGCGGGAGCACAGATACGCAGTATTTT
d_call: -; clone_size: -; v_call: TRBV5-1; j_call: TRBJ2-7; cdr3_aa: CASSLDINYEQYF; cdr3_nt: TGCGCCAGCAGCTTGGACATAAACTACGAGCAGTACTTC
d_call: TRBD2; clone_size: -; v_call: TRBV7-6; j_call: TRBJ2-1; cdr3_aa: CASSFNPGLAGVGEQFF; cdr3_nt: TGTGCCAGCAGCTTTAATCCGGGACTAGCGGGAGTGGGTGAGCAGTTCTTC
d_call: -; clone_size: -; v_call: TRBV6-5; j_call: TRBJ1-3; cdr3_aa: CASSYSGMHSGNTIYF; cdr3_nt: TGTGCCAGCAGTTACTCTGGGATGCACTCTGGAAACACCATATATTTT
d_call: TRBD1; clone_size: -; v_call: TRBV4-1; j_call: TRBJ1-2; cdr3_aa: CASSQWDRGLDGYTF; cdr3_nt: TGCGCCAGCAGCCAATGGGACAGGGGCCTAGATGGCTACACCTTC
d_call: TRBD1; clone_size: -; v_call: TRBV6-1; j_call: TRBJ2-2; cdr3_aa: CASAGQGMFTGELFF; cdr3_nt: TGTGCCAGCGCCGGACAGGGTATGTTCACCGGGGAGCTGTTTTTT
d_call: -; clone_size: -; v_call: TRBV2; j_call: TRBJ2-1; cdr3_aa: CASSGGRPSSYNEQFF; cdr3_nt: TGTGCCAGCAGTGGGGGGCGGCCAAGCTCCTACAATGAGCAGTTCTTC
d_call: -; clone_size: -; v_call: TRBV7-8; j_call: TRBJ1-5; cdr3_aa: CASSELRGQPQHF; cdr3_nt: TGTGCCAGCAGCGAACTAAGGGGCCAGCCCCAGCATTTT
d_call: -; clone_size: -; v_call: TRBV6-5; j_call: TRBJ2-7; cdr3_aa: CASKKTEPYEQYF; cdr3_nt: TGTGCCAGCAAGAAGACAGAACCCTACGAGCAGTACTTC
d_call: -; clone_size: -; v_call: TRBV29-1; j_call: TRBJ1-2; cdr3_aa: CTIRGGKGYTF; cdr3_nt: TGCACCATCCGAGGGGGTAAAGGCTACACCTTC
d_call: -; clone_size: -; v_call: TRBV4-1; j_call: TRBJ1-1; cdr3_aa: CASRRGASTEAFF; cdr3_nt: TGCGCCAGCAGGCGGGGGGCGAGCACTGAAGCTTTCTTT
d_call: -; clone_size: -; v_call: TRBV4-3; j_call: TRBJ2-7; cdr3_aa: CASSQEVAQIHPYEQYF; cdr3_nt: TGCGCCAGCAGCCAAGAAGTAGCTCAAATTCACCCCTACGAGCAGTACTTC
d_call: TRBD2; clone_size: -; v_call: TRBV27; j_call: TRBJ2-2; cdr3_aa: CASSLWASGDTGELFF; cdr3_nt: TGTGCCAGCAGTTTATGGGCTAGCGGGGACACCGGGGAGCTGTTTTTT
d_call: -; clone_size: -; v_call: TRBV5-6; j_call: TRBJ2-5; cdr3_aa: CASSFVETQYF; cdr3_nt: TGTGCCAGCAGCTTTGTGGAGACCCAGTACTTC
d_call: -; clone_size: once; v_call: TRBV18; j_call: TRBJ1-5; cdr3_aa: CASSPGGGRFGQPQHF; cdr3_nt: TGTGCCAGCTCACCCGGGGGGGGGCGCTTCGGTCAGCCCCAGCATTTT
d_call: -; clone_size: -; v_call: TRBV7-9; j_call: TRBJ1-1; cdr3_aa: CASSSTGNVNTEAFF; cdr3_nt: TGTGCCAGCAGCTCTACAGGGAACGTGAACACTGAAGCTTTCTTT
d_call: -; clone_size: -; v_call: TRBV5-5; j_call: TRBJ2-5; cdr3_aa: CASSSRDTSSQETQYF; cdr3_nt: TGTGCCAGCAGCTCCCGGGACACCAGCTCACAAGAGACCCAGTACTTC
d_call: -; clone_size: -; v_call: TRBV6-5; j_call: TRBJ2-1; cdr3_aa: CASSYSARDEQFF; cdr3_nt: TGTGCCAGCAGTTACTCAGCCAGGGATGAGCAGTTCTTC
d_call: -; clone_size: -; v_call: TRBV19; j_call: TRBJ1-4; cdr3_aa: CASSNRRSTNEKLFF; cdr3_nt: TGTGCCAGTAGTAACAGGCGATCAACTAATGAAAAACTGTTTTTT
d_call: -; clone_size: -; v_call: TRBV7-2; j_call: TRBJ2-7; cdr3_aa: CASSLAGSGIPYEQYF; cdr3_nt: TGTGCCAGCAGCTTAGCTGGGAGCGGTATACCCTACGAGCAGTACTTC
d_call: -; clone_size: once; v_call: TRBV6-5; j_call: TRBJ2-7; cdr3_aa: CASSYSTGSEQYF; cdr3_nt: TGTGCCAGCAGTTACTCGACGGGTAGCGAGCAGTACTTC
d_call: -; clone_size: -; v_call: TRBV13; j_call: TRBJ1-1; cdr3_aa: CASSLDGGFTEAFF; cdr3_nt: TGTGCCAGCAGCTTAGACGGGGGCTTCACTGAAGCTTTCTTT
d_call: -; clone_size: -; v_call: TRBV30; j_call: TRBJ2-7; cdr3_aa: CAWATGERGKQYF; cdr3_nt: TGTGCCTGGGCGACGGGGGAGAGGGGCAAGCAGTACTTC
d_call: -; clone_size: -; v_call: TRBV4-3; j_call: TRBJ1-1; cdr3_aa: CASSQERAVNTEAFF; cdr3_nt: TGCGCCAGCAGCCAAGAACGCGCGGTGAACACTGAAGCTTTCTTT
d_call: -; clone_size: -; v_call: TRBV10-3; j_call: TRBJ2-2; cdr3_aa: CATSSLGTTGELFF; cdr3_nt: TGTGCCACTTCCAGTCTGGGGACCACCGGGGAGCTGTTTTTT
d_call: TRBD2; clone_size: -; v_call: TRBV27; j_call: TRBJ2-7; cdr3_aa: CASTLGLAGGPRSYEQYF; cdr3_nt: TGTGCCAGCACCCTAGGGCTAGCGGGAGGGCCCCGCTCCTACGAGCAGTACTTC
d_call: TRBD1; clone_size: -; v_call: TRBV7-2; j_call: TRBJ2-5; cdr3_aa: CASSSRQGAWTQYF; cdr3_nt: TGTGCCAGCAGCTCCCGACAGGGGGCATGGACCCAGTACTTC
d_call: TRBD2; clone_size: -; v_call: TRBV11-2; j_call: TRBJ2-5; cdr3_aa: CASSLSGIETQYF; cdr3_nt: TGTGCCAGCAGCTTGAGCGGGATTGAGACCCAGTACTTC
d_call: -; clone_size: -; v_call: TRBV6-6; j_call: TRBJ1-4; cdr3_aa: CASSYSGDEKLFF; cdr3_nt: TGTGCCAGCAGTTACTCTGGCGATGAAAAACTGTTTTTT